A selection of T cell receptor beta chains follows, all from one sample in a study of early T cells in non-severe SARS-CoV-2 infection. TCRdb passed the 5' RACE reads through MiXCR, listing each CDR3 protein once. The sample comprises some 88,000 distinct CDR3 sequences, 16% of which are singletons, and 5.1% rests with the top ten. The input for sequencing was whole blood, taken at baseline. These receptors all stem from an adult who was a healthcare worker with PCR-confirmed SARS-CoV-2 infection or an uninfected control (not recorded which). Each CDR3 is given with its conserved first and last residue. Each record gives: J gene, clone size, D gene, V gene, CDR3 protein, CDR3 DNA. A D gene is named only where the DNA matches it firmly. Some rows have no size entry. The others give once, few or many, or a class for an expanded clone.

J: TRBJ1-2
size: .
D: .
V: TRBV6-5
CDR3: CASSQGPGYTF
DNA: TGTGCCAGCAGCCAAGGCCCTGGCTACACCTTC

J: TRBJ1-5
size: few
D: .
V: TRBV24-1
CDR3: CATSDGGGVGQPQHF
DNA: TGTGCCACCAGTGACGGAGGGGGTGTGGGTCAGCCCCAGCATTTT

J: TRBJ2-1
size: few
D: TRBD1
V: TRBV20-1
CDR3: CSAGRQGAFNEQFF
DNA: TGCAGTGCTGGCAGACAGGGGGCTTTCAATGAGCAGTTCTTC

J: TRBJ2-7
size: .
D: TRBD2
V: TRBV4-2
CDR3: CASSQDTSGSYEQYF
DNA: TGTGCCAGCAGCCAAGATACTAGCGGGAGCTACGAGCAGTACTTC

J: TRBJ1-2
size: .
D: .
V: TRBV7-2
CDR3: CASSWTRTNYGYTF
DNA: TGTGCCAGCAGCTGGACACGCACTAACTATGGCTACACCTTC

J: TRBJ2-2
size: .
D: .
V: TRBV20-1
CDR3: CSASRGAGELFF
DNA: TGCAGTGCTTCCCGTGGGGCCGGGGAGCTGTTTTTT

J: TRBJ2-1
size: .
D: TRBD2
V: TRBV7-6
CDR3: CASSFGTRMSEEQFF
DNA: TGTGCCAGCAGCTTCGGGACTAGAATGTCCGAGGAGCAGTTCTTC

J: TRBJ2-7
size: .
D: TRBD1
V: TRBV6-6
CDR3: CASSEDRGPYEQYF
DNA: TGTGCCAGCAGTGAAGACAGGGGGCCCTACGAGCAGTACTTC

J: TRBJ1-2
size: .
D: .
V: TRBV12-3/TRBV12-4
CDR3: CASSLQRDKGYTF
DNA: TGTGCCAGCAGTCTCCAGCGGGACAAGGGCTACACCTTC

J: TRBJ2-7
size: .
D: .
V: TRBV6-6
CDR3: CASSYWNHEQYF
DNA: TGTGCCAGCAGTTACTGGAACCACGAGCAGTACTTC

J: TRBJ1-1
size: .
D: TRBD1
V: TRBV6-1
CDR3: CASITGGDLTEAFF
DNA: TGTGCCAGCATCACAGGGGGCGATCTCACTGAAGCTTTCTTT

J: TRBJ1-1
size: .
D: TRBD1
V: TRBV5-1
CDR3: CASSSYRGRAFF
DNA: TGCGCCAGCAGCTCATACAGGGGACGAGCTTTCTTT

J: TRBJ2-1
size: few
D: .
V: TRBV15
CDR3: CATSRGTWQEQFF
DNA: TGTGCCACCAGCAGAGGAACATGGCAGGAGCAGTTCTTC

J: TRBJ1-1
size: .
D: .
V: TRBV12-3/TRBV12-4
CDR3: CASSPSSVYLNTEAFF
DNA: TGTGCCAGCAGCCCCTCCAGTGTCTATTTGAACACTGAAGCTTTCTTT

J: TRBJ2-3
size: .
D: TRBD2
V: TRBV10-3
CDR3: CAISETSGSADTQYF
DNA: TGTGCCATCAGTGAGACTAGCGGGAGTGCAGATACGCAGTATTTT

J: TRBJ2-3
size: few
D: TRBD1
V: TRBV6-1
CDR3: CASRQGGADTQYF
DNA: TGTGCCAGCAGACAGGGGGGCGCAGATACGCAGTATTTT

J: TRBJ2-2
size: .
D: .
V: TRBV20-1
CDR3: CSAIASANTGELFF
DNA: TGCAGTGCTATAGCGTCGGCGAACACCGGGGAGCTGTTTTTT